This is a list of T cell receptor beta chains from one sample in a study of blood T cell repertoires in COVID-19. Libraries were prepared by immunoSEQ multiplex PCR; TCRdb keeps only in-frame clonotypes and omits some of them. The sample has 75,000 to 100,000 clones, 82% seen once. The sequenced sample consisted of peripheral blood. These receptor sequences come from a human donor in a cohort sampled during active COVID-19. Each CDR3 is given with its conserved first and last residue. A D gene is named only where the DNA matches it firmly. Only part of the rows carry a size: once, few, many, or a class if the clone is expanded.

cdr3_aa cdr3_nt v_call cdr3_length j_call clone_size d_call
CASSLDRGPPEAFF TGTGCCAGCAGCTTAGACAGGGGGCCCCCCGAAGCTTTCTTT TRBV7-9 14 TRBJ1-1 - TRBD1
CASRTLTGGYGYTF TGTGCCAGCAGGACCCTGACAGGGGGCTATGGCTACACCTTC TRBV28 14 TRBJ1-2 - TRBD1
CASSFTGPTGELFF TGTGCCAGCAGCTTTACAGGTCCCACCGGGGAGCTGTTTTTT TRBV7-8 14 TRBJ2-2 - -
CASSQDVFGGSYNEQFF TGTGCCAGCAGCCAAGACGTATTCGGGGGCTCCTACAATGAGCAGTTCTTC TRBV4-2 17 TRBJ2-1 - -
CASHSLRVTSSYEQYF TGTGCCAGCCACTCATTGAGAGTGACTTCTTCCTACGAGCAGTACTTC TRBV27 16 TRBJ2-7 - -
CASSPDTTEPQHF TGTGCCAGCTCACCAGACACGACCGAGCCCCAGCATTTT TRBV18 13 TRBJ1-5 - -
CASSARQLTGQFF TGTGCCAGCAGCGCTAGACAGCTAACGGGGCAGTTCTTC TRBV7-2 13 TRBJ2-1 - -
CATLAGDEQYF TGTGCCACTCTAGCGGGGGACGAGCAGTACTTC TRBV6-6 11 TRBJ2-7 once TRBD2
CASSPDGGRTQYF TGTGCCAGCAGCCCCGACGGTGGGCGGACCCAGTACTTC TRBV27 13 TRBJ2-5 - -
CASSPGQGAAGELFF TGTGCCAGCAGCCCCGGACAGGGGGCTGCCGGGGAGCTGTTTTTT TRBV27 15 TRBJ2-2 few TRBD1
CASSMGRGGAYNEQFF TGTGCCAGCAGTATGGGGCGGGGCGGGGCCTACAATGAGCAGTTCTTC TRBV19 16 TRBJ2-1 - -
CASSFSGLGEQYF TGTGCCAGCAGCTTTTCGGGACTGGGCGAGCAGTACTTC TRBV11-3 13 TRBJ2-7 - -
CASSKDRGSDNSPLHF TGTGCCAGCAGCAAGGACAGGGGGTCGGATAATTCACCCCTCCACTTT TRBV7-9 16 TRBJ1-6 - TRBD1
CASSTQGTGGRNEQFF TGCGCCAGCAGTACCCAAGGGACAGGGGGCCGCAATGAGCAGTTCTTC TRBV5-1 16 TRBJ2-1 - TRBD1
CASSPGGPGEQFF TGTGCCAGCAGCCCCGGGGGGCCCGGTGAGCAGTTCTTC TRBV3-1/TRBV3-2 13 TRBJ2-1 few -
CASNSQGANFNEQFF TGTGCCAGCAATTCACAGGGGGCAAATTTCAATGAGCAGTTCTTC TRBV5-4 15 TRBJ2-1 - TRBD1
CASSQEGGGWRETQYF TGTGCCAGCAGCCAAGAGGGGGGAGGATGGAGAGAGACCCAGTACTTC TRBV3-1/TRBV3-2 16 TRBJ2-5 - -
CASSIQVTDTQYF TGTGCCAGTAGTATCCAGGTCACAGATACGCAGTATTTT TRBV19 13 TRBJ2-3 - -
CASSPWDRPYEQYF TGTGCCAGCAGTCCCTGGGACAGACCCTACGAGCAGTACTTC TRBV27 14 TRBJ2-7 - TRBD1
CASSLGRGGSGYTF TGTGCCAGCAGTTTGGGCAGGGGCGGTTCCGGCTACACCTTC TRBV27 14 TRBJ1-2 - -
CASSLGVGPAEKLFF TGTGCCAGCAGCTTAGGGGTGGGGCCAGCCGAAAAACTGTTTTTT TRBV7-9 15 TRBJ1-4 - -
CASGPGAGVVTDTQYF TGTGCTAGTGGTCCAGGAGCGGGGGTGGTGACAGATACGCAGTATTTT TRBV12-5 16 TRBJ2-3 - TRBD2
CASSPLSNQPQHF TGTGCCAGCTCACCCCTTAGCAATCAGCCCCAGCATTTT TRBV18 13 TRBJ1-5 - -
CASSPTKTGRYQPQHF TGTGCCAGTAGTCCAACTAAGACAGGGCGGTATCAGCCCCAGCATTTT TRBV19 16 TRBJ1-5 - TRBD1
CASSFIVQETQYF TGTGCCAGCAGCTTCATAGTCCAAGAGACCCAGTACTTC TRBV5-8 13 TRBJ2-5 - -
CASSRRLDRDNEKLFF TGTGCCAGCTCACGACGGCTGGACAGGGATAATGAAAAACTGTTTTTT TRBV18 16 TRBJ1-4 once TRBD1
CASSYGAGAKPDTQYF TGTGCCAGCAGTTACGGCGCGGGGGCTAAGCCAGATACGCAGTATTTT TRBV6-2/TRBV6-3 16 TRBJ2-3 - -
CASSRRTGEVSPLHF TGTGCCAGCAGCCGACGGACAGGGGAGGTTTCACCCCTCCACTTT TRBV4-2 15 TRBJ1-6 - TRBD1
CASSISGYGELFF TGTGCCAGCAGCATTAGCGGGTACGGGGAGCTGTTTTTT TRBV4-2 13 TRBJ2-2 - TRBD2
CASSSAWTDGELFF TGTGCCAGCAGCTCCGCCTGGACAGACGGGGAGCTGTTTTTT TRBV7-2 14 TRBJ2-2 - -
CASSLEGGTSGDTQYF TGTGCCAGCAGCTTAGAGGGGGGGACTAGCGGAGATACGCAGTATTTT TRBV11-2 16 TRBJ2-3 - TRBD2
CAALDWVAGEQYF TGTGCCGCCCTAGACTGGGTCGCGGGGGAGCAGTACTTC TRBV6-5 13 TRBJ2-7 once -
CASSPQGQGLLTEAFF TGTGCCAGCAGTCCACAGGGACAGGGCTTGTTGACTGAAGCTTTCTTT TRBV28 16 TRBJ1-1 few TRBD1
CASRTSYEQYF TGTGCCAGCAGGACTTCCTACGAGCAGTACTTC TRBV12-3/TRBV12-4 11 TRBJ2-7 - -
CASSQGGGSQPQHF TGTGCCAGCAGCCAAGGGGGCGGTAGTCAGCCCCAGCATTTT TRBV7-6 14 TRBJ1-5 - TRBD1
CASSSGGLYGYTF TGTGCCAGCAGTTCGGGGGGGCTCTATGGCTACACCTTC TRBV27 13 TRBJ1-2 - -
CASRPQGARGNTIYF TGTGCCAGCAGACCGCAGGGGGCGCGAGGAAACACCATATATTTT TRBV7-2 15 TRBJ1-3 - TRBD1
CASSPQRTEVETQYF TGTGCCAGCAGCCCCCAGAGGACGGAGGTAGAGACCCAGTACTTC TRBV7-6 15 TRBJ2-5 - -